This T cell receptor (beta chain) is from a study of shared clonotypes between healthy human individuals. As for the study in general: Each donor contributed plates that comprised three CD4 naive, three CD4 memory, two CD8 naive and one CD8 memory.

Deletions cut 4 bases from V and 8 bases from J, with 15 bases between. Germline loops: CDR1 SGHNT, CDR2 YYREEE (reference sequence). This CDR3 comprises 14 residues. Each donor was a Caucasian adult residing in Nashville, Tennessee. Investigators spread the genomic DNA of each subset evenly over several immunoSEQ plates. Libraries were prepared by immunoSEQ multiplex PCR; TCRdb keeps only in-frame clonotypes and omits some of them. The sample lists roughly 720,000 clones, 90% occurring once. The material sequenced was memory CD8+ T cells from PBMCs. Subset described: CD45RO+ cells pooled with CCR7-negative TemRA cells. The TCR sequence derives from a man aged 18 to 35 in good health. Some clones in this sample may be carry-over from other donors' samples. V gene TRBV5-4 combines with J gene TRBJ1-4; possibly TRBD1 for D (5 bases). The CDR3 sequence: CASSPAGGKEKLFF. In DNA form, the CDR3 reads TGTGCCAGCAGCCCCGCGGGGGGAAAGGAAAAACTGTTTTTT.